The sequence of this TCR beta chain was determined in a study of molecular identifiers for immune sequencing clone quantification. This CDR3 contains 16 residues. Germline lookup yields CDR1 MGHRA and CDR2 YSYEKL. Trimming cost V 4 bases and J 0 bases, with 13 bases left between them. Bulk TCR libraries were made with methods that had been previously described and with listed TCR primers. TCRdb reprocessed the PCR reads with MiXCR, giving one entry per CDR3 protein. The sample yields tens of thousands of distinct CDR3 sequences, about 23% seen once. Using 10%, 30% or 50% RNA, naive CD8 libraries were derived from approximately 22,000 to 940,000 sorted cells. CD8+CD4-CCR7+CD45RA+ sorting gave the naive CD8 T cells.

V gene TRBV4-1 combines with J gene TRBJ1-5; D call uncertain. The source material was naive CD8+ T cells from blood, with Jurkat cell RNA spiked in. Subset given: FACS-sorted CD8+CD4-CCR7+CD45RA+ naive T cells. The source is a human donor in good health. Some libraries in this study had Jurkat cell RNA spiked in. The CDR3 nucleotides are TGCGCCAGCAGCCCGGCCGTCCAGGATAGCAATCAGCCCCAGCATTTT. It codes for CASSPAVQDSNQPQHF.